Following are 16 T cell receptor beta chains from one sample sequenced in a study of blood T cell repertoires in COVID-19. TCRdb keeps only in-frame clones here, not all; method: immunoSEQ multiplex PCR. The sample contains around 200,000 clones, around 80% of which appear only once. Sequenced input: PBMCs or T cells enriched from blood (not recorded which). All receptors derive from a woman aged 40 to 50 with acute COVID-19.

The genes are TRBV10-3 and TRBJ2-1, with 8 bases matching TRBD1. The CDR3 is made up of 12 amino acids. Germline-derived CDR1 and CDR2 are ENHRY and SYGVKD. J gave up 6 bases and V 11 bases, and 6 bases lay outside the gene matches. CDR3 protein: CAARTGGNEQFF. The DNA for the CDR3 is TGTGCCGCCCGTACAGGGGGCAATGAGCAGTTCTTC.

CDR3 sequence (DNA): TGTGCCTGGAGATTCCTGGGAGGCATGAACACTGAAGCTTTCTTT. It specifies CAWRFLGGMNTEAFF. V and J are TRBV30 and TRBJ1-1, with D uncertain. V was trimmed by 3 bases and J by 0 bases, leaving 14 bases between them. The germline V gene has CDR1 GTSNPN and CDR2 SVGIG (reference sequence). CDR3 length equals 15 residues. The whole variable domain, remainder taken from reference TRBV30 and TRBJ1-1, is SQTIHQWPATLVQPVGSPLSLECTVEGTSNPNLYWYRQAAGRGLQLLFYSVGIGQISSEVPQNLSASRPQDRQFILSSKKLLLSDSGFYLCAWRFLGGMNTEAFFGQGTRLTVV.

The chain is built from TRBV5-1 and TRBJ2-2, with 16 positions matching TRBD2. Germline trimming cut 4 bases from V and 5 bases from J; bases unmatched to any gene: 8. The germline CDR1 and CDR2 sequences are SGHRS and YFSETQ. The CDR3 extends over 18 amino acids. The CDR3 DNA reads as TGCGCCAGCAGCGCGGGGACTAGCGGGGGGGCGCGGACCGGGGAGCTGTTTTTT. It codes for CASSAGTSGGARTGELFF. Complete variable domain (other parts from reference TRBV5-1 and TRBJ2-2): KAGVTQTPRYLIKTRGQQVTLSCSPISGHRSVSWYQQTPGQGLQFLFEYFSETQRNKGNFPGRFSGRQFSNSRSEMNVSTLELGDSALYLCASSAGTSGGARTGELFFGEGSRLTVL.

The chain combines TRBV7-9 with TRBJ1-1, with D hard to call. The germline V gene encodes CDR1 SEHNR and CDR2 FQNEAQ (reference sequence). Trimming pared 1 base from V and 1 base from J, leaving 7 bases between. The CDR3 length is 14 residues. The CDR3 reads CASSLVAGNTEAFF. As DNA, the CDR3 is TGTGCCAGCAGCTTAGTCGCGGGGAACACTGAAGCTTTCTTT.

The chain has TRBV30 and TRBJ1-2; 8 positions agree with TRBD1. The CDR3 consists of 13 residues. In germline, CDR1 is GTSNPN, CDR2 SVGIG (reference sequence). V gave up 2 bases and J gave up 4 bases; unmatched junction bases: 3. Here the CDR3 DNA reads TGTGCCTGGAGTCGAGACAGGGGCTATGGCTACACCTTC. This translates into CAWSRDRGYGYTF.

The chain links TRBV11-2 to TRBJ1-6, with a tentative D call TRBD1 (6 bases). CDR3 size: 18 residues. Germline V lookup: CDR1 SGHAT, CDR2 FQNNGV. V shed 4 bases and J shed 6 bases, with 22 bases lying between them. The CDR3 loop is CASSSVRGGAIINSPLHF. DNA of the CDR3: TGTGCCAGCAGCTCCGTTCGGGGGGGGGCGATTATTAATTCACCCCTCCACTTT.

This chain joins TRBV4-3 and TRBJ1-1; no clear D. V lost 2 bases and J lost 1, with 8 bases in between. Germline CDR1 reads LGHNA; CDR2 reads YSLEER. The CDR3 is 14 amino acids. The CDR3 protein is CASSQLNRNTEAFF. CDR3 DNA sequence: TGCGCCAGCAGCCAATTAAATCGGAACACTGAAGCTTTCTTT.

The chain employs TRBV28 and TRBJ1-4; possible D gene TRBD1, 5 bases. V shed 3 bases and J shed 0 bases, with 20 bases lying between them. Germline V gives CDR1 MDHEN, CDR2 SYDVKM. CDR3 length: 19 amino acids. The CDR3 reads CASSFYQGLLEATNEKLFF. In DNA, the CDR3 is TGTGCCAGCAGTTTCTATCAGGGATTACTTGAAGCAACTAATGAAAAACTGTTTTTT.

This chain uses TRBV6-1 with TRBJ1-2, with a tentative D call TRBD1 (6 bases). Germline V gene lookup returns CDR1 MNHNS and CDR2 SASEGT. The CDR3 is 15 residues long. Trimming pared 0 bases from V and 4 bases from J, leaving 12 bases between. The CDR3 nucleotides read TGTGCCAGCAGTGAAGCTGGACAGCTTCTCTATGGCTACACCTTC. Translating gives CASSEAGQLLYGYTF.

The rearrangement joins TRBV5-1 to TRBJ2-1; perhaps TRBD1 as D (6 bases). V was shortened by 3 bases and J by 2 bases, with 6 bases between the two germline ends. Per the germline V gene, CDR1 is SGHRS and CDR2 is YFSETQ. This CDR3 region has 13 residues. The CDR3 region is CASSWTAYNEQFF. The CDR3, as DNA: TGCGCCAGCAGCTGGACAGCCTACAATGAGCAGTTCTTC.

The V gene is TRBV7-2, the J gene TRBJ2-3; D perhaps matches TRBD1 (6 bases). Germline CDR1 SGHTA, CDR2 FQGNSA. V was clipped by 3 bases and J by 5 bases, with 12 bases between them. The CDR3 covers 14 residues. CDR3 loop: CASSFGGGGDTQYF. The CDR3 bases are TGTGCCAGCAGCTTTGGGGGCGGAGGAGATACGCAGTATTTT. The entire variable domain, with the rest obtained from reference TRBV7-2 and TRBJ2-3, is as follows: GAGVSQSPSNKVTEKGKDVELRCDPISGHTALYWYRQSLGQGLEFLIYFQGNSAPDKSGLPSDRFSAERTGGSVSTLTIQRTQQEDSAVYLCASSFGGGGDTQYFGPGTRLTVL.

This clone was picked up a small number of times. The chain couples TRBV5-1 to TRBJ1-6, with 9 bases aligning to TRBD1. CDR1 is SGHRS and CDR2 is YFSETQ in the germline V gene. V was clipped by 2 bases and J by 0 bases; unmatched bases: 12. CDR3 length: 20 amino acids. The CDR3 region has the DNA TGCGCCAGCAGCTTCTCCGGGACAGGGTCTTCTAGCTCCTATAATTCACCCCTCCACTTT. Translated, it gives CASSFSGTGSSSSYNSPLHF.

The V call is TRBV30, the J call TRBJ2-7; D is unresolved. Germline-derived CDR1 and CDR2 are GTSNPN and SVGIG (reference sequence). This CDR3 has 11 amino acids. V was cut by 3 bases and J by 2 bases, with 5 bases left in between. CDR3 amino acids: CAWSLAYEQYF. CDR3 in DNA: TGTGCCTGGAGCCTAGCCTACGAGCAGTACTTC.

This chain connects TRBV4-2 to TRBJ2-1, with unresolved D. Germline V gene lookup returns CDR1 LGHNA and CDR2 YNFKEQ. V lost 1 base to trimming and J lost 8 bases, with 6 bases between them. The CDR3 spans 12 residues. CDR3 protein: CASSQAGDEQFF. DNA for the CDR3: TGTGCCAGCAGCCAAGCAGGCGATGAGCAGTTCTTC.

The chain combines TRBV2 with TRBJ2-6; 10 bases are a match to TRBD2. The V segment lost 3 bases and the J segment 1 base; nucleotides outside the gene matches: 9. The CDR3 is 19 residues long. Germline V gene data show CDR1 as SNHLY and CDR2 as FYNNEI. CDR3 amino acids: CASSDRAGGLLSGANVLTF. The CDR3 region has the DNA TGTGCCAGCAGTGATCGAGCGGGGGGGCTGTTATCTGGGGCCAACGTCCTGACTTTC.

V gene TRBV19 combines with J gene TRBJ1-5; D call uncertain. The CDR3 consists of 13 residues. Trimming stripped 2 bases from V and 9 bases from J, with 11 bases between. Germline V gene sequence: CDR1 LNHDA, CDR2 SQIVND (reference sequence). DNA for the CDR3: TGTGCCAGTAGTATAAGCGTTCTAGGGCCCCAGCATTTT. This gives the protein CASSISVLGPQHF. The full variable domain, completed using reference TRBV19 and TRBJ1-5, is DGGITQSPKYLFRKEGQNVTLSCEQNLNHDAMYWYRQDPGQGLRLIYYSQIVNDFQKGDIAEGYSVSREKKESFPLTVTSAQKNPTAFYLCASSISVLGPQHFGDGTRLSIL.